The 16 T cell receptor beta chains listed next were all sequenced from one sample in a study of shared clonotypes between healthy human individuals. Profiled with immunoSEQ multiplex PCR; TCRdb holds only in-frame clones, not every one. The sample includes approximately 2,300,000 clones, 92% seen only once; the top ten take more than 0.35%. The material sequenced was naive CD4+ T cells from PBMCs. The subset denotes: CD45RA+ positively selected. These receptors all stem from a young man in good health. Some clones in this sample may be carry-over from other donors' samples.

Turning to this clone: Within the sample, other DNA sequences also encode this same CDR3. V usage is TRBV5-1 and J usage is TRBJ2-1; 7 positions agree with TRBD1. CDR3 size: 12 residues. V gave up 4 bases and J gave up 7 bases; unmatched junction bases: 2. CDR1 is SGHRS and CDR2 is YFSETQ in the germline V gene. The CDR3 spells CASSPQGNEQFF. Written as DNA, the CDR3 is TGCGCCAGCAGCCCACAGGGGAATGAGCAGTTCTTC.

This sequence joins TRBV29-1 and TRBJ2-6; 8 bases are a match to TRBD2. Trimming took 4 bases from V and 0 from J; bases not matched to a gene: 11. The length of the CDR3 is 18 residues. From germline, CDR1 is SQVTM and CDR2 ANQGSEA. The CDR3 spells CSVVTSGYTSSGANVLTF. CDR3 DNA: TGCAGCGTTGTTACTAGCGGCTATACCTCCTCTGGGGCCAACGTCCTGACTTTC.

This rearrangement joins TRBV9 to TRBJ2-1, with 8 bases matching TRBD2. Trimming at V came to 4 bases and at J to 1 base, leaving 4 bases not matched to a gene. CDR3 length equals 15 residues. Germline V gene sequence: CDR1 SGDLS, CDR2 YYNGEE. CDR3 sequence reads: CASSPVAGSYNEQFF. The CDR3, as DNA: TGTGCCAGCAGCCCCGTAGCGGGATCCTACAATGAGCAGTTCTTC.

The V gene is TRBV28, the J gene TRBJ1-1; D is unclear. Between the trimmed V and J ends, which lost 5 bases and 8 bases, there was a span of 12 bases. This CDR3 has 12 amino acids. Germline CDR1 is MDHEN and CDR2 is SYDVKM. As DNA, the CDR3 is TGTGCCAGCAGTGTTATTGGGAGGGAAGCTTTCTTT. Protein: CASSVIGREAFF.

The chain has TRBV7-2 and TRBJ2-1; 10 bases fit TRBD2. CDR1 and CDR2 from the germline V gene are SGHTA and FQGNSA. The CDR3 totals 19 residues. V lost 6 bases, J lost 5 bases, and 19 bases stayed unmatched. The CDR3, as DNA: TGTGCCAGCAGAAGAGGGGAGGGTAGCGGGAGGCTGGCTGACAATGAGCAGTTCTTC. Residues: CASRRGEGSGRLADNEQFF.

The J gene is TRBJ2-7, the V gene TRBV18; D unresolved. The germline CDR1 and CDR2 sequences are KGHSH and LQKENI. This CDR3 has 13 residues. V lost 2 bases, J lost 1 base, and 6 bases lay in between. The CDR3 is CASSPARSYEQYF. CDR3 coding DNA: TGTGCCAGCTCACCAGCCAGGTCCTACGAGCAGTACTTC.

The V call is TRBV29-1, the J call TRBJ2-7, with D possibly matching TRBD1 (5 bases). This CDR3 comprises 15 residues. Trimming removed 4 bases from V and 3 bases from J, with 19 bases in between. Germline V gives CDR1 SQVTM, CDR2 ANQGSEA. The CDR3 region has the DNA TGCAGCGTTGGATTAGGGGTCAGGGAAGGCTACGAGCAGTACTTC. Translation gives CSVGLGVREGYEQYF.

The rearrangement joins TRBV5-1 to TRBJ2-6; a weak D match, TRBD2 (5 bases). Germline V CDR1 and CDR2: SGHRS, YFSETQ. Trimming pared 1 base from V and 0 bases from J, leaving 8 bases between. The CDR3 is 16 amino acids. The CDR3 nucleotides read TGCGCCAGCAGCTTGCGGGGTGACTCTGGGGCCAACGTCCTGACTTTC. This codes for CASSLRGDSGANVLTF. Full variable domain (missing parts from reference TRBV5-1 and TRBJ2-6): KAGVTQTPRYLIKTRGQQVTLSCSPISGHRSVSWYQQTPGQGLQFLFEYFSETQRNKGNFPGRFSGRQFSNSRSEMNVSTLELGDSALYLCASSLRGDSGANVLTFGAGSRLTVL.

The CDR3 sequence: CAWSAGLPGNTIYF. CDR3 in DNA: TGTGCCTGGAGCGCAGGGTTACCGGGAAACACCATATATTTT. V gene TRBV30 combines with J gene TRBJ1-3; TRBD1 might be the D (5 bases). The V gene's germline CDR1 is GTSNPN and CDR2 SVGIG (reference sequence). The CDR3 spans 14 residues. The V and J ends lost 3 bases and 4 bases respectively, with 13 bases between them. Complete variable domain (other parts from reference TRBV30 and TRBJ1-3): SQTIHQWPATLVQPVGSPLSLECTVEGTSNPNLYWYRQAAGRGLQLLFYSVGIGQISSEVPQNLSASRPQDRQFILSSKKLLLSDSGFYLCAWSAGLPGNTIYFGEGSWLTVV.

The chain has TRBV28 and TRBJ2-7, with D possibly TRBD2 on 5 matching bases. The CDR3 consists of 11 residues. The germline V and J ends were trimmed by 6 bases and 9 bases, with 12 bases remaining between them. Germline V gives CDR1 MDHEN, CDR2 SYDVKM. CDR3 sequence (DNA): TGTGCCAGCAGCTTGAGAGGGCTGCAGTACTTC. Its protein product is CASSLRGLQYF.

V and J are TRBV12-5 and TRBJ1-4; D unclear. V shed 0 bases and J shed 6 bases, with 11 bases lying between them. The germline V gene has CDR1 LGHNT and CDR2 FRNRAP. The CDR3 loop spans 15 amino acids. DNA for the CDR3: TGTGCTAGTGGTTTGGTCGGGCCCCGCTATGAAAAACTGTTTTTT. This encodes CASGLVGPRYEKLFF.

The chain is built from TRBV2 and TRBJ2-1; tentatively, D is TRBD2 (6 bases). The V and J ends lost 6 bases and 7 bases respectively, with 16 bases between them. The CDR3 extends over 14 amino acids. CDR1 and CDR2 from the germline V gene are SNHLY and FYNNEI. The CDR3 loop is CASRTRGQANEQFF. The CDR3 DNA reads TGTGCCAGCAGGACGCGGGGCCAGGCGAATGAGCAGTTCTTC.

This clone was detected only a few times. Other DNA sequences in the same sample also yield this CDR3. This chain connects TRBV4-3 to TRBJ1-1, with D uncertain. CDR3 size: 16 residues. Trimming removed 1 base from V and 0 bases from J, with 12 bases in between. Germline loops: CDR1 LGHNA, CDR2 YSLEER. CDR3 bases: TGCGCCAGCAGCCAAGGGTTGCAGGTCCTGAACACTGAAGCTTTCTTT. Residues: CASSQGLQVLNTEAFF.

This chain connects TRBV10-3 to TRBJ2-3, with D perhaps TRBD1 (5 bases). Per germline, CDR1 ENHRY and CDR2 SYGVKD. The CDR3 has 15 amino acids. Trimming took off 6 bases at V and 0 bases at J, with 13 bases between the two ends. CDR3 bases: TGTGCCATCAGACCAGGGTACTCTAGCACAGATACGCAGTATTTT. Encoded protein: CAIRPGYSSTDTQYF.

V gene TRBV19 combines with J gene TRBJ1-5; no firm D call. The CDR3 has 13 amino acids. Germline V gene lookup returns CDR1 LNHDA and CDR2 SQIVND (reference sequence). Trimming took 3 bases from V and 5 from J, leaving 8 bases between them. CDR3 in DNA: TGTGCCAGTAGTATGTTCCCAGATCAGCCCCAGCATTTT. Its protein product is CASSMFPDQPQHF.

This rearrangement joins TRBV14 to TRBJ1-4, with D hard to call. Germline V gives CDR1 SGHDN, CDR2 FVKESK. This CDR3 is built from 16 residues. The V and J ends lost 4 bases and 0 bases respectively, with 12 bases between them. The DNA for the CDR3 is TGTGCCAGCAGCCTTCTAGGCGGGGCAACTAATGAAAAACTGTTTTTT. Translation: CASSLLGGATNEKLFF.